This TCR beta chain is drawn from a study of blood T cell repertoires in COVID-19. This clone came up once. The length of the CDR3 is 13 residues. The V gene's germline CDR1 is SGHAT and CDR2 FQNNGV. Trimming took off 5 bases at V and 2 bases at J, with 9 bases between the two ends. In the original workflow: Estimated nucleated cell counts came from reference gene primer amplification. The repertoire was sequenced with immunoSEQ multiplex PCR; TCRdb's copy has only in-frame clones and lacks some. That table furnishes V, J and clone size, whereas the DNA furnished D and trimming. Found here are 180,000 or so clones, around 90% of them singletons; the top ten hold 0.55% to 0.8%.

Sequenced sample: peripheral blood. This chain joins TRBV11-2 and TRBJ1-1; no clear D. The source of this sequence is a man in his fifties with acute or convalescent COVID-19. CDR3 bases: TGTGCCAGCAGCATCCAGGAAAACACTGAAGCTTTCTTT. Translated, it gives CASSIQENTEAFF. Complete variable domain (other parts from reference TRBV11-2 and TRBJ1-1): EAGVAQSPRYKIIEKRQSVAFWCNPISGHATLYWYQQILGQGPKLLIQFQNNGVVDDSQLPKDRFSAERLKGVDSTLKIQPAKLEDSAVYLCASSIQENTEAFFGQGTRLTVV.